The TCR beta chain under discussion was sequenced for a study of blood T cell repertoires in COVID-19. Background on the study: Sites across the United States, Italy and Spain contributed samples from acute and convalescent COVID-19. T cells, B-cell-depleted T cells, or PBMCs supplied cDNA or gDNA.

Profiling relied on immunoSEQ multiplex PCR, and the TCRdb table lists in-frame clones only, not all of them. The top ten hold roughly 8.6% of the sample, which has 200,000 to 300,000 clones, approximately 80% seen once. This CDR3 comprises 15 residues. Unmatched junction bases numbered 6, after V lost 4 bases and J lost 0 bases. Germline values: CDR1 SGHKS, CDR2 YYEKEE (reference sequence). The source material was peripheral blood. The sequence was obtained from a human donor in a cohort sampled during active COVID-19. The chain employs TRBV5-5 and TRBJ1-2; 7 nucleotides agree with TRBD1. The CDR3, as DNA: TGTGCCAGCAGCCCGAGGACAGGCCCTAACTATGGCTACACCTTC. Translating gives CASSPRTGPNYGYTF.